This is a list of T cell receptor beta chains from one sample in a study of blood T cell repertoires in COVID-19. Profiled with immunoSEQ multiplex PCR; TCRdb holds only in-frame clones, not every one. The sample contains 150,000 to 170,000 clones, roughly 84% of which appear only once. The sample comprised peripheral blood. The origin of the receptors is a woman aged 60-75 years with COVID-19, enrolled during active disease. Both conserved end residues are part of each CDR3. The order of the fields is V gene, J gene, D gene, clone size, CDR3 DNA, CDR3 protein. The D gene is left open where the match is weak. Only part of the rows carry a size: once, few, many, or a class if the clone is expanded.

>TRBV5-8|TRBJ2-1|-|-
TGTGCCAGCAGCTTGGGAGACAGTACTTTTAACAATGAGCAGTTCTTC
CASSLGDSTFNNEQFF
>TRBV6-5|TRBJ1-2|-|-
TGTGCCAGCATTGGACAAAATAACTATGGCTACACCTTC
CASIGQNNYGYTF
>TRBV12-3/TRBV12-4|TRBJ2-1|-|once
TGTGCCAGCAATCTAGAGTACAATGAGCAGTTCTTC
CASNLEYNEQFF
>TRBV10-2|TRBJ1-2|-|-
TGCGCCAGCAGTGAAGGGGGTAACTATGGCTACACCTTC
CASSEGGNYGYTF
>TRBV5-8|TRBJ1-4|TRBD1|-
TGTGCCAGCAGCTTGGGGACAGGGGGCATCGGTGAAAAACTGTTTTTT
CASSLGTGGIGEKLFF
>TRBV5-1|TRBJ1-2|-|once
TGCGCCAGCAGCTCGGAGGGCAGTAACTATGGCTACACCTTC
CASSSEGSNYGYTF
>TRBV5-1|TRBJ2-6|TRBD1|-
TGCGCCAGCAGCTTCGGGACAGGGGGTTACTCTGGGGCCAACGTCCTGACTTTC
CASSFGTGGYSGANVLTF
>TRBV7-8|TRBJ2-3|-|once
TGTGCCAGCAGCCCCCCAGGCGCGCAGTATTTT
CASSPPGAQYF
>TRBV5-1|TRBJ1-2|TRBD1|-
TGCGCCAGCAGCTTGAATAGACAGGGAAAAGGCTACACCTTC
CASSLNRQGKGYTF
>TRBV11-3|TRBJ1-1|-|-
TGTGCCAGCAGCTCCAACCGGGGGAACACTGAAGCTTTCTTT
CASSSNRGNTEAFF
>TRBV5-1|TRBJ1-5|-|-
TGCGCCAGCAGCTTGGGAGGTCTGAATCAAGAGCCCCAGCATTTT
CASSLGGLNQEPQHF
>TRBV6-4|TRBJ1-5|-|-
TGTGCCAGCCGCATTCTACAGGGTGGCGATCAGCCCCAGCATTTT
CASRILQGGDQPQHF
>TRBV19|TRBJ1-1|-|-
TGTGCCAGTAGTACCCCCCGCGGCAGTGAAGCTTTCTTT
CASSTPRGSEAFF
>TRBV5-1|TRBJ2-2|TRBD1|once
TGCGCCAGCAGCTTGGCCCTATGGGACAGGGGGTTGAACGGGGAGCTGTTTTTT
CASSLALWDRGLNGELFF
>TRBV18|TRBJ2-1|-|-
TGTGCCAGCTCCCCTGAGGGGGTATCCTACAATGAGCAGTTCTTC
CASSPEGVSYNEQFF
>TRBV2|TRBJ1-2|-|few
TGTGCCAGCAGAATAACTAACTATGGCTACACCTTC
CASRITNYGYTF
>TRBV18|TRBJ1-2|-|-
TGTGCCAGCTCACCCGGAAGCGGCGGCTATGGCTACACCTTC
CASSPGSGGYGYTF
>TRBV4-1|TRBJ1-1|-|-
TGCGCCAGCAGTAACCTACAGCTGGGGAACACTGAAGCTTTCTTT
CASSNLQLGNTEAFF
>TRBV19|TRBJ1-1|-|-
TGTGCCAGTAAGGGAGAAACGATGAGGACTGAAGCTTTCTTT
CASKGETMRTEAFF
>TRBV4-2|TRBJ1-4|TRBD1|-
TGTGCCAGCAGCCAGCCGGGACAGGGAGATGAAAAACTGTTTTTT
CASSQPGQGDEKLFF
>TRBV11-3|TRBJ2-1|TRBD2|few
TGTGCCAGCAGCACTCGGGGGGGCGGTAGGAATGAGCAGTTCTTC
CASSTRGGGRNEQFF
>TRBV5-1|TRBJ2-7|-|-
TGCGCCAGCAGCCCCACAGGGTTAGATTACGAGCAGTACTTC
CASSPTGLDYEQYF
>TRBV4-2|TRBJ2-3|-|once
TGTGCCAGCAGCCCCATGGGGAGATTTAGCTACACAGATACGCAGTATTTT
CASSPMGRFSYTDTQYF
>TRBV27|TRBJ2-3|-|-
TGTGCCAGCAGTCCGATTACCCCTCGACAGCCAGATACGCAGTATTTT
CASSPITPRQPDTQYF
>TRBV30|TRBJ1-5|-|-
TGTGCCTGGAGGCAGGAGGGCAATCAGCCCCAGCATTTT
CAWRQEGNQPQHF
>TRBV7-8|TRBJ2-2|-|once
TGTGCCAGCAGCTTAGATGAGGACACCTTCACCGGGGAGCTGTTTTTT
CASSLDEDTFTGELFF
>TRBV25-1|TRBJ1-2|TRBD1|-
TGTGCCAGCAGTGGGACAGGGGGTTATGGCTACACCTTC
CASSGTGGYGYTF
>TRBV27|TRBJ1-2|TRBD1|-
TGTGCCAGCAGTAGATTACAGGGGCTTCAGGGTGGCTACACCTTC
CASSRLQGLQGGYTF
>TRBV9|TRBJ1-1|TRBD1|-
TGTGCCAGCAGCGGACAGGGAAGGGCTGAAGCTTTCTTT
CASSGQGRAEAFF
>TRBV3-1/TRBV3-2|TRBJ1-6|-|-
TGTGCCAGCAGCCAATTGGTAGGGGCGAATTCACCCCTCCACTTT
CASSQLVGANSPLHF
>TRBV6-5|TRBJ1-1|-|-
TGTGCCAGTACCCTCGGACAGAGCACTGAAGCTTTCTTT
CASTLGQSTEAFF
>TRBV19|TRBJ1-3|TRBD1|-
TGTGCCAGCACCCAGGGGGCTTATGGAAACACCATATATTTT
CASTQGAYGNTIYF
>TRBV27|TRBJ1-4|-|-
TGTGCCAGCAGACTGCGGGGGTCCTTTGAAAAACTGTTTTTT
CASRLRGSFEKLFF
>TRBV30|TRBJ2-3|TRBD2|-
TGTGCCTGGAGTCAGCGGGGGGCAGATACGCAGTATTTT
CAWSQRGADTQYF
>TRBV4-2|TRBJ2-1|-|-
TGTGCCAGCAGCCAAGTGGAGTTGGGGCATGAGAATGAGCAGTTCTTC
CASSQVELGHENEQFF
>TRBV15|TRBJ1-5|-|-
TGTGCCACCAGCAGAGTCGCAGGGCCTCAGCCCCAGCATTTT
CATSRVAGPQPQHF
>TRBV6-5|TRBJ1-1|-|-
TGTGCCAGCAGTTACGGAGGAAGAACCCGGAACACTGAAGCTTTCTTT
CASSYGGRTRNTEAFF
>TRBV6-5|TRBJ1-6|-|-
TGTGCCAGCAGGAGAGGGGGGGAGGGTTCACCCCTCCACTTT
CASRRGGEGSPLHF
>TRBV7-2|TRBJ2-1|-|-
TGTGCCAGCAGCTTAGTTGGGGGGAGCTCCTACAATGAGCAGTTCTTC
CASSLVGGSSYNEQFF
>TRBV14|TRBJ2-1|-|once
TGTGCCAGCAGCCAAGGTCGTCCTGTGTTCTTC
CASSQGRPVFF
>TRBV9|TRBJ1-1|-|-
TGTGCCAGCAGCGTAACCCCTCAGGCCACTGAAGCTTTCTTT
CASSVTPQATEAFF
>TRBV2|TRBJ2-1|-|-
TGTGCCAGCAGAATTACAGGGGGGGCCTACAATGAGCAGTTCTTC
CASRITGGAYNEQFF
>TRBV5-1|TRBJ1-3|-|-
TGCGCCAGCAGCTTGGGAGGATCGAGCTCTGGAAACACCATATATTTT
CASSLGGSSSGNTIYF
>TRBV5-6|TRBJ1-1|TRBD1|-
TGTGCCAGCAGCGGGGGACAGGTCTTTCTCTCTGAAGCTTTCTTT
CASSGGQVFLSEAFF
>TRBV5-1|TRBJ1-2|-|once
TGCGCCAGCAGCTTGGGAGGAGGGAACTATGGCTACACCTTC
CASSLGGGNYGYTF
>TRBV18|TRBJ1-1|TRBD1|-
TGTGCCAGCTCACCACAGACAGGGATAAACACTGAAGCTTTCTTT
CASSPQTGINTEAFF
>TRBV5-1|TRBJ1-4|-|-
TGCGCCAGCAGCTTGGAAGGGGCTGATGAAAAACTGTTTTTT
CASSLEGADEKLFF
>TRBV5-6|TRBJ2-7|-|-
TGTGCCAGCAGCTTCTTGGGGCCGGGGGAGGAGCAGTACTTC
CASSFLGPGEEQYF
>TRBV7-3|TRBJ2-1|TRBD2|-
TGTGCCAGCAGCTTAATGGCTAGCGGGTACAATGAGCAGTTCTTC
CASSLMASGYNEQFF
>TRBV7-9|TRBJ1-5|TRBD1|once
TGTGCCAGCCGGGACAGTTATAGCAATCAGCCCCAGCATTTT
CASRDSYSNQPQHF
>TRBV7-2|TRBJ2-5|-|few
TGTGCCAGCAGCGTCTACAGGGACCGCTTCCAAGAGACCCAGTACTTC
CASSVYRDRFQETQYF
>TRBV18|TRBJ2-7|-|-
TGTGCCAGCTCATTTAGCGAGTCCTACGAGCAGTACTTC
CASSFSESYEQYF
>TRBV2|TRBJ1-1|-|-
TGTGCCAGCAGGTTACAGGGTGAAGCTTTCTTT
CASRLQGEAFF
>TRBV7-3|TRBJ1-2|TRBD1|-
TGTGCCAGCAGCTTAACAGGCGACAGGGAGTACGGCTACACCTTC
CASSLTGDREYGYTF
>TRBV12-3/TRBV12-4|TRBJ1-2|-|once
TGTGCCAGCAAAGGGGGGGGTAACTATGGCTACACCTTC
CASKGGGNYGYTF
>TRBV24-1|TRBJ2-5|TRBD1|-
TGTGCCACCAGTGATTCGACAGGGAAAATGGAGACCCAGTACTTC
CATSDSTGKMETQYF
>TRBV5-1|TRBJ2-3|TRBD2|once
TGCGCCAGCAGCCCCGGGGATAGCGGGGTCAGCACAGATACGCAGTATTTT
CASSPGDSGVSTDTQYF